This T cell receptor (beta chain) is from a study of brain T cells in children with intractable seizures. The time point is: blood from clinic visit 5 months post-surgery; TSC patient then seizure free. Sequencing was limited to surgery cases with top T cell transcript signatures in brain tissue. Profiling relied on immunoSEQ multiplex PCR, and the TCRdb table lists in-frame clones only, not all of them. The profile shows about 320,000 clones, over 90% of them singletons. This TCR was sampled from a boy younger than two with tuberous sclerosis and intractable seizures. Here the sequenced sample was peripheral blood, taken roughly 5 months after surgery.

The CDR3 sequence: CASGKGSSPDTEAFF. The CDR3 region has the DNA TGTGCCAGCGGAAAAGGGAGTTCTCCAGACACTGAAGCTTTCTTT. The chain employs TRBV9 and TRBJ1-1, with D uncertain. V lost 7 bases to trimming and J lost 3 bases, with 19 bases between them. This CDR3 contains 15 residues. Germline CDR1 and CDR2: SGDLS and YYNGEE.